The 8 T cell receptor beta chains below were found in one sample sequenced in a study of identical twins. TCRdb ran MiXCR on the 5' RACE reads and lists one entry per CDR3 protein. There are hundreds of thousands of distinct CDR3 sequences in the sample; 20% to 25% occur only once, and 2.5% to 3.5% lies in the top ten. These data were likewise used in another study, on T cells expressing NK-cell markers.

Material: CD4+ T cells sorted from blood. These receptors were obtained from a woman aged 18-29 years in good health.

This clonotype showed up just a few times. The CDR3 reads CSVARYLWELNTEAFF. DNA for the CDR3: TGCAGCGTTGCTAGATATCTCTGGGAGCTGAACACTGAAGCTTTCTTT. This sequence joins TRBV29-1 and TRBJ1-1; D is ambiguous. CDR1 and CDR2 from the germline V gene are SQVTM and ANQGSEA. The CDR3 loop spans 16 amino acids. The V gene lost 4 bases and the J gene lost 0 bases, with 18 bases spanning the gap.

This clonotype was detected a few times. The chain is built from TRBV10-3 and TRBJ2-2; 8 bases are a match to TRBD1. The CDR3 is made up of 13 amino acids. V lost 7 bases, J lost 6 bases, and 4 bases stayed unmatched. Germline CDR1 ENHRY, CDR2 SYGVKD. The CDR3 DNA reads as TGTGCCATCACGGACAGGGTCCCCGGGGAGCTGTTTTTT. It yields the protein CAITDRVPGELFF.

The rearrangement links TRBV7-2 to TRBJ2-7; TRBD2 matches at 9 bases. The trim removed 5 bases at V and 0 bases at J, leaving 8 bases unmatched. Germline-derived CDR1 and CDR2 are SGHTA and FQGNSA. CDR3 length: 16 residues. Here the CDR3 reads CASSRAAGGGSYEQYF. The CDR3, as DNA: TGTGCCAGCAGCCGGGCAGCGGGAGGCGGCTCCTACGAGCAGTACTTC.

V usage is TRBV3-1 and J usage is TRBJ2-7, with D tentatively TRBD1 (5 bases). The CDR3 totals 18 residues. Deletions cut 0 bases from V and 0 bases from J, with 18 bases between. Germline CDR1 and CDR2: LGHDT and YNNKEL (reference sequence). This chain's CDR3 is CASSQDGWGRTISYEQYF. The DNA of the CDR3 is TGTGCCAGCAGCCAAGATGGGTGGGGCAGGACCATCTCCTACGAGCAGTACTTC.

This clonotype was counted only a few times. The V and J genes are TRBV10-2 and TRBJ2-1; 14 nucleotides align to TRBD2. CDR3 length: 14 amino acids. V was pared by 9 bases and J by 7 bases, with 5 bases of the junction left unmatched. CDR1 and CDR2 (germline): WSHSY, SAAADI. The CDR3 coding sequence is TGCGCCAGTAGACTAGCGGGGGGGCGGAATGAGCAGTTCTTC. Protein sequence: CASRLAGGRNEQFF.

This clonotype was found a few times. V and J are TRBV12-3 or TRBV12-4 and TRBJ2-3, with TRBD2 matching over 9 bases. V was pared by 7 bases and J by 3 bases, with 8 bases of the junction left unmatched. The CDR3 totals 15 residues. CDR3 DNA sequence: TGTGCCAGCACGTTGGAGCTAGCGGGGACAGATACGCAGTATTTT. It encodes CASTLELAGTDTQYF.

The chain combines TRBV6-1 with TRBJ2-3, with D possibly being TRBD1 (6 bases). Looked up from germline, CDR1 is MNHNS and CDR2 is SASEGT. The CDR3 has 16 amino acids. The V end was cut by 3 bases, the J end by 2 bases, with 15 bases between. CDR3 nucleotide sequence: TGTGCCAGCAGTGAGGGTAGGGGGTTGACCACAGATACGCAGTATTTT. Translation: CASSEGRGLTTDTQYF.

There are a few counts of this clonotype. The CDR3 DNA reads TGCGCCAGCAGCCAAGGCCCGGCCGGGCCAGATACGCAGTATTTT. Translation: CASSQGPAGPDTQYF. The rearrangement uses TRBV4-3 and TRBJ2-3; D gene uncertain. Germline lookup yields CDR1 LGHNA and CDR2 YSLEER. This CDR3 has 15 amino acids. V dropped 1 base and J dropped 4 bases, with 12 bases sitting between them.